The 20 T cell receptor beta chains reported below all come from one sample, sequenced in a study of T-cell reconstitution after alpha-beta-depleted transplantation in children. Unique molecular identifiers were incorporated when the TCRbeta library was constructed. Via MiXCR, TCRdb re-called the PCR reads, giving one row per CDR3 protein. The sample holds 700,000 to 950,000 distinct CDR3 sequences, roughly 16% seen once. Sequences were derived from PBMCs, mostly from graft donor cells, sampled 360 days after TCRalphabeta/CD19-depleted stem cell transplant. All receptors come from a male patient younger than 18 who had a stem cell transplant for acute lymphoblastic leukemia, so the T cells may come from the graft donor.

The chain has TRBV20-1 and TRBJ2-5, with D possibly being TRBD1 (5 bases). Germline CDR1 is DFQATT and CDR2 is SNEGSKA (reference sequence). The CDR3 sequence is 14 residues long. V was trimmed by 6 bases and J by 3 bases, leaving 17 bases between them. The CDR3 region has the DNA TGCAGTGCCAACATAAAGGACAAAGAAGAGACCCAGTACTTC. It specifies CSANIKDKEETQYF.

The gene calls are TRBV25-1 and TRBJ2-5; perhaps TRBD2 as D (6 bases). Germline CDR1 is MGHDK and CDR2 is SYGVNS. Trimming stripped 1 base from V and 3 bases from J, with 15 bases between. The CDR3 is 16 amino acids. The CDR3 nucleotides are TGTGCCAGCAGTGAATTTGGGGGAGCGGGTAAAGAGACCCAGTACTTC. Translating gives CASSEFGGAGKETQYF.

This rearrangement joins TRBV4-1 to TRBJ1-6, with D uncertain. Germline V gives CDR1 MGHRA, CDR2 YSYEKL. V dropped 5 bases and J dropped 4 bases, with 3 bases sitting between them. The CDR3 is 12 residues long. The CDR3 DNA sequence: TGCGCCAGCAGCGCTTATAATTCACCCCTCCACTTT. Its translation is CASSAYNSPLHF.

There are a few counts of this clonotype. One end of the junction does not line up with germline, which may come from a read error. This sequence joins TRBV5-1 and TRBJ2-7; 7 bases fit TRBD1. The germline V gene has CDR1 SGHRS and CDR2 YFSETQ. The CDR3 contains 11 residues. The CDR3 sequence: CASSLPGQWSF. CDR3 DNA: TGCGCCAGCAGTCTTCCGGGACAGTGGAGCTTC.

The rearrangement uses TRBV12-3 or TRBV12-4 and TRBJ2-7, with D perhaps matching TRBD2 (5 bases). Trimming took off 2 bases at V and 3 bases at J, with 8 bases between the two ends. CDR3 size: 13 residues. The CDR3 sequence is CASSLKRNYEQYF. Here the CDR3 DNA reads TGTGCCAGCAGTTTAAAGCGGAACTACGAGCAGTACTTC.

Many counts were recorded for this clonotype. The chain employs TRBV12-3 or TRBV12-4 and TRBJ2-3; D possibly corresponds to TRBD2 (7 bases). CDR3 length: 17 amino acids. V was cut by 3 bases and J by 5 bases, with 21 bases left in between. CDR3 nucleotide sequence: TGTGCCAGCAGTTTCGTTACGAGGGGAGGGGGAAAAGATACGCAGTATTTT. This encodes CASSFVTRGGGKDTQYF.

This clonotype has a handful of counts. This rearrangement joins TRBV5-1 to TRBJ2-7; either TRBD1 or TRBD2 may supply D (5 bases each). Germline CDR1 SGHRS, CDR2 YFSETQ. V lost 0 bases, J lost 2 bases, and 12 bases lay in between. This CDR3 region has 15 residues. The CDR3 is CASSLVGTDTYEQYF. In nucleotides, the CDR3 is TGCGCCAGCAGCTTGGTAGGGACGGATACCTACGAGCAGTACTTC.

This clonotype was observed a handful of times. The chain employs TRBV4-1 and TRBJ2-7; 7 nucleotides match TRBD1. This CDR3 is built from 14 residues. Per the germline V gene, CDR1 is MGHRA and CDR2 is YSYEKL. V trimming: 5 bases; J trimming: 1 base; junction bases outside the gene matches: 5. The CDR3 here is CASSAPGQSYEQYF. The DNA for the CDR3 is TGCGCCAGCAGCGCACCGGGACAGTCCTACGAGCAGTACTTC.

The table lists this clonotype with a few counts. The chain couples TRBV5-6 to TRBJ2-1; D is unresolved. CDR1 is SGHDT and CDR2 is YYEEEE in the germline V gene. Between the trimmed V and J ends, which lost 2 bases and 4 bases, there was a span of 16 bases. The CDR3 contains 16 residues. CDR3 loop: CASSLKVVAPYNEQFF. CDR3 nucleotides: TGTGCCAGCAGCTTAAAGGTCGTCGCACCATACAATGAGCAGTTCTTC.

The chain combines TRBV19 with TRBJ2-7; tentatively, D is TRBD2 (7 bases). From germline, CDR1 is LNHDA and CDR2 SQIVND (reference sequence). The CDR3 is 14 residues long. V lost 3 bases and J lost 9, with 18 bases in between. The CDR3 reads CASSMGARSSGQYF. The CDR3 DNA is TGTGCCAGTAGTATGGGGGCTAGGTCTAGCGGGCAGTACTTC.

Concerning this clonotype itself: Just one base apart from a much larger clone, this may be a read error. This sequence joins TRBV12-3 or TRBV12-4 and TRBJ2-1, with D hard to call. V dropped 5 bases and J dropped 7 bases, with 12 bases sitting between them. The CDR3 totals 13 residues. The CDR3 region is CASSPTPRNEQFF. DNA of the CDR3: TGTGCCAGCAGTCCCACCCCCCGTAATGAGCAGTTCTTC.

V is TRBV5-1 and J is TRBJ1-1; possible D gene TRBD1, 6 bases. The CDR3 has 14 residues. Between the trimmed V and J ends, which lost 5 bases and 3 bases, there was a span of 14 bases. Germline values: CDR1 SGHRS, CDR2 YFSETQ. The CDR3, as DNA: TGCGCCAGCAGTCCTCAAGGGGGTCACACTGAAGCTTTCTTT. It yields the protein CASSPQGGHTEAFF.

The rearrangement uses TRBV7-9 and TRBJ2-7; D possibly corresponds to TRBD1 (6 bases). CDR3 length equals 14 residues. Germline assignment: CDR1 SEHNR and CDR2 FQNEAQ (reference sequence). V was shortened by 2 bases and J by 3 bases, with 11 bases between the two germline ends. In DNA, the CDR3 is TGTGCCAGCAGCTTAAGCGACAGGTTCTACGAGCAGTACTTC. Translated, it gives CASSLSDRFYEQYF.

The V gene is TRBV7-2, the J gene TRBJ2-7, with 7 positions matching TRBD2. The CDR3 runs 12 residues. The germline V gene has CDR1 SGHTA and CDR2 FQGNSA. Trimming at V came to 5 bases and at J to 11 bases, leaving 9 bases not matched to a gene. CDR3 nucleotides: TGTGCCAGCAGCCCGCCCGGACTAGAGAAGTACTTC. It specifies CASSPPGLEKYF. Together with reference TRBV7-2 and TRBJ2-7, the CDR3 gives the full variable domain: GAGVSQSPSNKVTEKGKDVELRCDPISGHTALYWYRQSLGQGLEFLIYFQGNSAPDKSGLPSDRFSAERTGGSVSTLTIQRTQQEDSAVYLCASSPPGLEKYFGPGTRLTVT.

This clonotype has just a few counts. The V and J genes are TRBV20-1 and TRBJ1-2, with D unclear. The CDR3 totals 11 residues. CDR1 DFQATT and CDR2 SNEGSKA come from the germline V gene (reference sequence). Between the trimmed V and J ends, which lost 7 bases and 0 bases, there was a span of 6 bases. DNA of the CDR3: TGCAGTGTTTCCCCTAACTATGGCTACACCTTC. Residues: CSVSPNYGYTF.

The chain recombines TRBV12-3 or TRBV12-4 with TRBJ2-2; 7 bases agree with TRBD1. The V segment lost 6 bases and the J segment 4 bases; nucleotides outside the gene matches: 8. The CDR3 runs 15 residues. CDR3 DNA sequence: TGTGCCAGCAGCCCCCTCAGGGGGAGCACCGGGGAGCTGTTTTTT. Protein sequence: CASSPLRGSTGELFF.

A few counts support this clonotype. The chain joins TRBV24-1 to TRBJ2-5; D is possibly TRBD2 (6 bases). The germline CDR1 and CDR2 sequences are KGHDR and SFDVKD. CDR3 length equals 15 residues. V dropped 4 bases and J dropped 1 base, with 12 bases sitting between them. CDR3 sequence (DNA): TGTGCCACCAGTGACCCCGGAGGGATCCAAGAGACCCAGTACTTC. Translating gives CATSDPGGIQETQYF.

The rearrangement uses TRBV20-1 and TRBJ2-5; no reliable D call. Germline CDR1 reads DFQATT; CDR2 reads SNEGSKA (reference sequence). Trimming left V 0 bases short and J 5 bases short, with 10 bases between. This CDR3 has 13 residues. The CDR3 nucleotides read TGCAGTGCTAGAGATCCGGTGCGGGAGACCCAGTACTTC. Its protein is CSARDPVRETQYF.

The chain joins TRBV4-1 to TRBJ2-7; 8 positions match TRBD1. The CDR3 covers 19 residues. With 3 bases clipped from V and 2 bases from J, the junction kept 18 bases outside the gene matches. Germline V gives CDR1 MGHRA, CDR2 YSYEKL. The CDR3 region has the DNA TGCGCCAGCAGCCAGAGAATAAGTCTTCGACAGGGGACCACCTACGAGCAGTACTTC. Its translation: CASSQRISLRQGTTYEQYF.

The chain joins TRBV6-1 to TRBJ2-2; 7 bases are shared with TRBD2. With V trimmed by 6 bases and J by 2 bases, 6 bases remained unmatched. Germline V gene lookup returns CDR1 MNHNS and CDR2 SASEGT. The CDR3 is 15 residues long. The CDR3 sequence is CASRITSANTGELFF. CDR3 DNA: TGTGCCAGCAGGATAACTAGCGCCAACACCGGGGAGCTGTTTTTT.